Below, 8 T cell receptor beta chains from the same sample are listed, as sequenced in a study of PD-1 blockade in mismatch repair-deficient tumors. Clones were sequenced by immunoSEQ multiplex PCR, and TCRdb holds only the in-frame ones, with some missing. The repertoire has some 120,000 clones, almost 90% of them found once; the top ten carry approximately 10%. The specimen was peripheral blood, collected approximately 71 weeks after starting pembrolizumab. The origin of the receptors is an adult with mismatch repair-deficient cancer.

The chain links TRBV6-5 to TRBJ2-2; D not certain. V dropped 6 bases and J dropped 2 bases, with 10 bases sitting between them. The CDR3 spans 14 residues. Germline V gene lookup returns CDR1 MNHEY and CDR2 SVGAGI. This CDR3 is CASSWVVNTGELFF. In DNA form, the CDR3 reads TGTGCCAGCAGCTGGGTGGTAAACACCGGGGAGCTGTTTTTT.

A few counts support this clone. The gene calls are TRBV6-1 and TRBJ1-2; a possible D gene is TRBD1 (5 bases). Deletions cut 3 bases from V and 10 bases from J, with 15 bases between. The germline V gene encodes CDR1 MNHNS and CDR2 SASEGT. CDR3 length: 13 residues. The CDR3: CASSDRTRAPYTF. CDR3 in DNA: TGTGCCAGCAGTGACAGGACACGCGCTCCCTACACCTTC.

This clone was counted between two and nine times. The J gene is TRBJ1-1, the V gene TRBV25-1; 10 nucleotides align to TRBD1. The CDR3 totals 15 residues. Germline values: CDR1 MGHDK, CDR2 SYGVNS. V lost 0 bases, J lost 4 bases, and 2 bases stayed unmatched. DNA of the CDR3: TGTGCCAGCAGTGAATATAGGACAGGGGGCACTGAAGCTTTCTTT. Its protein is CASSEYRTGGTEAFF. The whole variable domain, filled in from reference TRBV25-1 and TRBJ1-1, reads EADIYQTPRYLVIGTGKKITLECSQTMGHDKMYWYQQDPGMELHLIHYSYGVNSTEKGDLSSESTVSRIRTEHFPLTLESARPSHTSQYLCASSEYRTGGTEAFFGQGTRLTVV.

V is TRBV19 and J is TRBJ2-1; D gene unclear. The germline V and J ends were trimmed by 3 bases and 4 bases, with 7 bases remaining between them. The CDR3 covers 13 residues. CDR1 and CDR2 from the germline V gene are LNHDA and SQIVND (reference sequence). The CDR3 spells CASSIGLYNEQFF. The CDR3, as DNA: TGTGCCAGTAGTATTGGTCTATACAATGAGCAGTTCTTC.

CDR3 region: CASSQEDSHSHTGANVLTF. In nucleotides, the CDR3 is TGCGCCAGCAGCCAAGAGGACTCCCATTCTCACACTGGGGCCAACGTCCTGACTTTC. The chain couples TRBV4-3 to TRBJ2-6; TRBD2 might be the D (5 bases). CDR1 is LGHNA and CDR2 is YSLEER in the germline V gene. Trimming cost V 0 bases and J 2 bases, with 17 bases left between them. The CDR3 contains 19 residues.

This clone was recorded a few times. The chain links TRBV6-1 to TRBJ1-5; D gene uncertain. Germline CDR1 is MNHNS and CDR2 is SASEGT. The CDR3 is 13 amino acids. Trimming pared 6 bases from V and 4 bases from J, leaving 10 bases between. The CDR3 coding sequence is TGTGCCAGCAGCCAAGACCTTAATCAGCCCCAGCATTTT. The encoded protein is CASSQDLNQPQHF.

The J gene is TRBJ2-3, the V gene TRBV5-6, with 11 bases identical to TRBD2. The trim removed 4 bases at V and 0 bases at J, leaving 4 bases unmatched. This CDR3 region has 16 residues. Germline CDR1 and CDR2: SGHDT and YYEEEE. The CDR3 reads CASSTGTSGSTDTQYF. The CDR3 nucleotides are TGTGCCAGCAGCACCGGGACTAGCGGAAGCACAGATACGCAGTATTTT.

The CDR3 nucleotides are TGCGCCAGCAGCCCCCGGACAGGGGGGCAAGGGTCCTACGAGCAGTACTTC. Translated, it gives CASSPRTGGQGSYEQYF. The chain employs TRBV5-1 and TRBJ2-7; 10 nucleotides match TRBD1. The CDR3 sequence is 17 residues long. Per germline, CDR1 SGHRS and CDR2 YFSETQ. Trimming took 4 bases from V and 1 from J; bases not matched to a gene: 11. Using reference TRBV5-1 and TRBJ2-7 for the parts outside the CDR3, the full variable domain is KAGVTQTPRYLIKTRGQQVTLSCSPISGHRSVSWYQQTPGQGLQFLFEYFSETQRNKGNFPGRFSGRQFSNSRSEMNVSTLELGDSALYLCASSPRTGGQGSYEQYFGPGTRLTVT.